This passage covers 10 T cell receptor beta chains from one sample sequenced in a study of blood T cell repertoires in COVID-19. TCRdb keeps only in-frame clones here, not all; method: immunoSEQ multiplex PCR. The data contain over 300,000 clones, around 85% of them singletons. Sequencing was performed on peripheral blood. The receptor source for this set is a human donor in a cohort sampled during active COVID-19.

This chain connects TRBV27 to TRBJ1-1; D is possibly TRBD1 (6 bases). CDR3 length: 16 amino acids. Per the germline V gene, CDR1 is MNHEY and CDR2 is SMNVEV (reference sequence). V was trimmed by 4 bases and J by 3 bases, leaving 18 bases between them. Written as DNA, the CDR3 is TGTGCCAGCAGTTGGGCAGGGGTGTTTATGGACACTGAAGCTTTCTTT. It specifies CASSWAGVFMDTEAFF.

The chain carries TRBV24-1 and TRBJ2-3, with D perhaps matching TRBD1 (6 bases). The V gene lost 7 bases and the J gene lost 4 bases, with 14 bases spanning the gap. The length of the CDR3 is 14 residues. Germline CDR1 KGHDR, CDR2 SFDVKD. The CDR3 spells CATSSNRVSDTQYF. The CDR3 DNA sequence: TGTGCCACCAGCTCGAACAGGGTTTCAGATACGCAGTATTTT.

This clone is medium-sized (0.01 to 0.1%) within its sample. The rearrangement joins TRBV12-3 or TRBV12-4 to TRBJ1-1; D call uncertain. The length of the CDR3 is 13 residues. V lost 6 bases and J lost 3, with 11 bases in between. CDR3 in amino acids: CASRQKIHTEAFF. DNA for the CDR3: TGTGCCAGCAGACAGAAGATTCACACTGAAGCTTTCTTT.

The chain's CDR3 is CASSQDPTNSGNTIYF. The CDR3 region has the DNA TGTGCCAGCAGCCAAGATCCGACAAACTCTGGAAACACCATATATTTT. The V gene is TRBV3-1 (or the pseudogene TRBV3-2), the J gene TRBJ1-3; D gene ambiguous. V lost 0 bases and J lost 0, with 9 bases in between. CDR1 and CDR2 from the germline V gene are LGHDT and YNNKEL (reference sequence). The CDR3 has 16 amino acids.

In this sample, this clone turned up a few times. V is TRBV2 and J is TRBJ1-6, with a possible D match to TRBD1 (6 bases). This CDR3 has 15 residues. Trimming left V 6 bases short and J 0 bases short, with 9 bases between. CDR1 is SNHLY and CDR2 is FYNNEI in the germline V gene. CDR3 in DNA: TGTGCCAGCAGCAGGGGTAGCTCCTATAATTCACCCCTCCACTTT. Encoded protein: CASSRGSSYNSPLHF.

CDR3 coding DNA: TGCGCCAGCAGCTACCCCGGGGGGGGGAGAGACACTGAAGCTTTCTTT. This translates into CASSYPGGGRDTEAFF. The chain uses TRBV5-1 and TRBJ1-1, with D possibly being TRBD1 (5 bases). Between the trimmed V and J ends, which lost 3 bases and 3 bases, there was a span of 18 bases. There are 16 residues in the CDR3. Germline V lookup: CDR1 SGHRS, CDR2 YFSETQ.

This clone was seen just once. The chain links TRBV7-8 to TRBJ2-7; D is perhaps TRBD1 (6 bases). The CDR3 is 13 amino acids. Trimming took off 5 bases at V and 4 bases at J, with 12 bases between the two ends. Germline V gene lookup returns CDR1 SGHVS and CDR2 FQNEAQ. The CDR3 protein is CASSPHQGYEQYF. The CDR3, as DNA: TGTGCCAGCAGCCCCCATCAGGGGTACGAGCAGTACTTC.

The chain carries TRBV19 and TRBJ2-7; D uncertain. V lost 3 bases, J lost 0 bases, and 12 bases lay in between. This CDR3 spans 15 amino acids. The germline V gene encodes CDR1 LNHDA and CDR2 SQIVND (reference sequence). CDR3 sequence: CASSILYGSSYEQYF. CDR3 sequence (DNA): TGTGCCAGTAGTATTTTATATGGCAGCTCCTACGAGCAGTACTTC.

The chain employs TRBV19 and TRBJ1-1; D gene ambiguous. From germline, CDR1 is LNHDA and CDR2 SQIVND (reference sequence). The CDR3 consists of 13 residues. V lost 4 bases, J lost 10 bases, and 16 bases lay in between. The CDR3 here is CASSNLGILGAFF. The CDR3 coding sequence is TGTGCCAGTAGTAATCTCGGGATTTTGGGAGCTTTCTTT.

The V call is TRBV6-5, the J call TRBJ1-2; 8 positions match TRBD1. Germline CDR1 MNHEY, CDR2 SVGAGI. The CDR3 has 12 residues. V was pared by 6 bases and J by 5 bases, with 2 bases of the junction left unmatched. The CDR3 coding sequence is TGTGCCAGCAGACGGACAGGGTATGGCTACACCTTC. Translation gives CASRRTGYGYTF.